The rows below give T cell receptor beta chains drawn from one sample of a study of beta chain features in type 1 diabetes. Generated by immunoSEQ multiplex PCR, the TCRdb table keeps only in-frame clones and is missing some. Of under 250,000 clones in the sample, 27% are singletons; the top ten hold approximately 4%. The sample comprised central memory CD4+ T cells from blood. These receptors were obtained from a man aged 30 to 45 in good health. Both conserved end residues are part of each CDR3. Fields, in order: J gene, V gene, clone size, D gene, CDR3 DNA, CDR3 protein. A D gene is named only where the DNA matches it firmly. Clone size is shown for a subset of rows, as once, few, many or a class of expanded clone.

TRBJ1-2 | TRBV30 | few | . | TGTGCCTGGCGGGACGGTAACTATGGCTACACCTTC | CAWRDGNYGYTF
TRBJ1-1 | TRBV6-6 | . | . | TGTGCCAGCAGTTACAAGGGTCACAACACTGAAGCTTTCTTT | CASSYKGHNTEAFF
TRBJ2-7 | TRBV2 | . | TRBD2 | TGTGCCAGCAGTGCGAGACTAGCGGGAAAGGACGAGCAGTACTTC | CASSARLAGKDEQYF
TRBJ2-6 | TRBV29-1 | few | . | TGCAGCGTGCTCGACTCTGGGGCCAACGTCCTGACTTTC | CSVLDSGANVLTF
TRBJ2-7 | TRBV7-2 | many | TRBD2 | TGTGCCAGCAGGCCACCGGGACTAGCCCTCCACGAGCAGTACTTC | CASRPPGLALHEQYF
TRBJ1-1 | TRBV18 | . | . | TGTGCCAGCTCACCCCAAATAAACACTGAAGCTTTCTTT | CASSPQINTEAFF
TRBJ2-7 | TRBV5-5 | few | . | TGTGCCAGCAGCGGAGGGGGATACGAGCAGTACTTC | CASSGGGYEQYF
TRBJ1-2 | TRBV9 | . | . | TGTGCCAGCAGCGTAGGCCAGTCTGGCTACACCTTC | CASSVGQSGYTF
TRBJ2-1 | TRBV28 | few | . | TGTGCCAGCAGTACCCTGATTAATGAGCAGTTCTTC | CASSTLINEQFF
TRBJ1-6 | TRBV27 | . | TRBD1 | TGTGCCAGCAGTTTTGGGACAGGGGCTAATTCACCCCTCCACTTT | CASSFGTGANSPLHF
TRBJ1-5 | TRBV10-3 | few | . | TGTGCCATCAGCGACGGGACAAGCAATCAGCCCCAGCATTTT | CAISDGTSNQPQHF
TRBJ1-1 | TRBV6-6 | . | . | TGTGCCAGCGGACGGGGTCGGAACACTGAAGCTTTCTTT | CASGRGRNTEAFF
TRBJ1-1 | TRBV29-1 | once | . | TGCAGCGTTCAAAACACGGGCGGCGACTTCTTT | CSVQNTGGDFF
TRBJ2-1 | TRBV7-2 | few | TRBD2 | TGTGCCAGCAGCCTGGAGCGGGGGGCCTACAATGAGCAGTTCTTC | CASSLERGAYNEQFF
TRBJ1-2 | TRBV25-1 | . | . | TGTGCCAGCAGTGAGGCAGGGATTCGGTATGGCTACACCTTC | CASSEAGIRYGYTF
TRBJ2-1 | TRBV29-1 | . | . | TGCAGCGTTGAAGTAAAGGGGGAGGTTCCTTGGCTCCTCGGCGGGTTCTTC | CSVEVKGEVPWLLGGFF
TRBJ1-1 | TRBV5-6 | few | . | TGTGCCAGCAGCTTGGGCAGGAGGACTGAAGCTTTCTTT | CASSLGRRTEAFF
TRBJ1-1 | TRBV6-5 | . | . | TGTGCCAGCAGTTACGTGACACCTGACATGAACACTGAAGCTTTCTTT | CASSYVTPDMNTEAFF
TRBJ1-4 | TRBV23-1 | . | . | TGCGCCAGCAGTCAACCGGGGGCTAACGCTGAAAAACTGTTTTTT | CASSQPGANAEKLFF
TRBJ2-7 | TRBV5-4 | . | TRBD1 | TGTGCCAGCAGCTGGGACAGGGAGAGGGAGCAGTACTTC | CASSWDREREQYF
TRBJ2-7 | TRBV29-1 | few | . | TGCAGCGTTGGGCAGGGGAGCTACGAGCAGTACTTC | CSVGQGSYEQYF
TRBJ2-7 | TRBV28 | . | . | TGTGCCAGCATCCTCTCCGGGGCTAGTGGTTCCTACGAGCAGTACTTC | CASILSGASGSYEQYF
TRBJ2-1 | TRBV9 | . | TRBD2 | TGTGCCAGCAGCGCTAGCGGGAGAGGTGGCTACAATGAGCAGTTCTTC | CASSASGRGGYNEQFF
TRBJ2-3 | TRBV28 | . | TRBD2 | TGTGCCAGCAGTTCCATCGGACTAGCGGGAGTGACAGATACGCAGTATTTT | CASSSIGLAGVTDTQYF
TRBJ2-1 | TRBV30 | few | TRBD2 | TGTGCCTGGAGAGCGGCGGGAGTAGTGAATGAGCAGTTCTTC | CAWRAAGVVNEQFF
TRBJ1-5 | TRBV28 | . | . | TGTGCCAGCACCCCCGTGGCGGCCTATCAGCCCCAGCATTTT | CASTPVAAYQPQHF
TRBJ2-7 | TRBV25-1 | once | TRBD1 | TGTGCCAGCAGTGTAACCGGGACAGGGGGTCACGAGCAGTACTTC | CASSVTGTGGHEQYF
TRBJ1-2 | TRBV30 | few | TRBD1 | TGTGCCTGGAGTGGGTCGACAGGGAACTATGGCTACACCTTC | CAWSGSTGNYGYTF
TRBJ2-1 | TRBV9 | . | . | TGTGCCAGCAGCGTAGGAACAGTCGGCGGCAATGAGCAGTTCTTC | CASSVGTVGGNEQFF
TRBJ2-1 | TRBV7-9 | few | TRBD2 | TGTGCCAGCAGCTGGGGGACTAGCGGGACTAGCAATGAGCAGTTCTTC | CASSWGTSGTSNEQFF
TRBJ1-6 | TRBV30 | . | . | TGTGCCTGGAAGGAAGGTCGATCACCCCTCCACTTT | CAWKEGRSPLHF
TRBJ1-2 | TRBV7-9 | few | TRBD1 | TGTGCCAGCAGCCTCGGGACAGGGGGCGGCGGCTATGGCTACACCTTC | CASSLGTGGGGYGYTF
TRBJ2-5 | TRBV11-2 | few | . | TGTGCCAGCAGCTTTTCCAGGGGCCAAGAGACCCAGTACTTC | CASSFSRGQETQYF
TRBJ1-3 | TRBV30 | . | . | TGTGCCTGGAGTGGAGGGTCTGGAAACACCATATATTTT | CAWSGGSGNTIYF
TRBJ2-3 | TRBV5-1 | many | . | TGCGCCAGCAGCTTGAATCCCAGGCGAGATACGCAGTATTTT | CASSLNPRRDTQYF
TRBJ2-7 | TRBV28 | . | . | TGTGCCAGCAGTTTCTCCGACCAGGGCCTGATGAGCGAGCAGTACTTC | CASSFSDQGLMSEQYF
TRBJ1-1 | TRBV7-9 | . | TRBD1 | TGTGCCAGCAGAGCGGGACAGGGTGACGTCACAGCTTTCTTT | CASRAGQGDVTAFF
TRBJ2-1 | TRBV11-2 | . | . | TGTGCCAGCAGTTCGAGGACCGACCACTCCTACAATGAGCAGTTCTTC | CASSSRTDHSYNEQFF
TRBJ2-2 | TRBV28 | many | . | TGTGCCAGCAGTATTCCAGGGATCACCGGGGAGCTGTTTTTT | CASSIPGITGELFF
TRBJ2-1 | TRBV7-2 | . | . | TGTGCCAGCAGCTTTGACTCGTACAATGAGCAGTTCTTC | CASSFDSYNEQFF
TRBJ2-1 | TRBV7-2 | once | TRBD1 | TGTGCCAGCAGCCCCCAGGGGGCGGCTTCTCGGAATGAGCAGTTCTTC | CASSPQGAASRNEQFF
TRBJ2-5 | TRBV30 | few | . | TGTGCCTGGAGTGCGTCGGGGACTTCCCACTACTTC | CAWSASGTSHYF
TRBJ1-2 | TRBV10-3 | many | . | TGTGCCATCAGTGAGAGGCAGGGAGGCTATGGCTACACCTTC | CAISERQGGYGYTF
TRBJ1-1 | TRBV7-7 | . | . | TGTGCCAGCAGCCGACTGATGAACACTGAAGCTTTCTTT | CASSRLMNTEAFF
TRBJ2-2 | TRBV11-2 | few | TRBD1 | TGTGCCACTATTAGACAGGGTCTAGTCGGGGAGCTGTTTTTT | CATIRQGLVGELFF
TRBJ1-3 | TRBV7-6 | . | . | TGTGCCAGCAGCCGAATGGTCGGCTCTGGAAACACCATATATTTT | CASSRMVGSGNTIYF